This passage covers 4 T cell receptor beta chains from one sample sequenced in a study of shared clonotypes between healthy human individuals. Sequencing used immunoSEQ multiplex PCR; TCRdb keeps in-frame clones, though not all of them. The table lists about 2 million clones, over 85% of them singletons. The sequencing input was naive CD4+ T cells sorted from blood. The subset denotes: CD45RA+ positively selected. The receptors here all came from a man aged 18 to 29 in good health.

This chain uses TRBV6-1 with TRBJ1-5; maybe TRBD1 (5 bases). V lost 4 bases and J 4 bases, leaving 14 bases between the germline ends. CDR1 MNHNS and CDR2 SASEGT come from the germline V gene. CDR3 length: 15 amino acids. The CDR3 nucleotides read TGTGCCAGCAGTGTGGCAGGGCCTCCGAATCAGCCCCAGCATTTT. This encodes CASSVAGPPNQPQHF.

In the case of this clone: Additional DNA sequences in this sample encode the identical CDR3. The chain couples TRBV6-5 to TRBJ1-2; maybe TRBD1 (5 bases). The CDR3 runs to 14 residues. V dropped 2 bases and J dropped 0 bases, with 7 bases sitting between them. Germline V gene sequence: CDR1 MNHEY, CDR2 SVGAGI. CDR3 region: CASSYDRTNYGYTF. CDR3 DNA sequence: TGTGCCAGCAGTTACGACAGAACTAACTATGGCTACACCTTC.

The rearrangement joins TRBV27 to TRBJ2-7; TRBD2 aligns across 7 bases. The germline gives CDR1 MNHEY, CDR2 SMNVEV (reference sequence). The CDR3 loop spans 13 amino acids. Germline trimming cut 2 bases from V and 7 bases from J; bases unmatched to any gene: 5. The CDR3 coding sequence is TGTGCCAGCAGTTTAACTAGCGTACGAGAGCAGTACTTC. This sequence encodes CASSLTSVREQYF.

CDR3 sequence reads: CASSPRGGADTQYF. The CDR3 region has the DNA TGTGCCAGCAGTCCTAGGGGGGGCGCGGATACGCAGTATTTT. The V call is TRBV28, the J call TRBJ2-3; D is possibly TRBD2 (7 bases). With 5 bases removed from V and 6 bases from J, the gap between germline ends came to 15 bases. The CDR3 covers 14 residues. Germline V gives CDR1 MDHEN, CDR2 SYDVKM. The entire variable domain, with the rest obtained from reference TRBV28 and TRBJ2-3, is as follows: DVKVTQSSRYLVKRTGEKVFLECVQDMDHENMFWYRQDPGLGLRLIYFSYDVKMKEKGDIPEGYSVSREKKERFSLILESASTNQTSMYLCASSPRGGADTQYFGPGTRLTVL.